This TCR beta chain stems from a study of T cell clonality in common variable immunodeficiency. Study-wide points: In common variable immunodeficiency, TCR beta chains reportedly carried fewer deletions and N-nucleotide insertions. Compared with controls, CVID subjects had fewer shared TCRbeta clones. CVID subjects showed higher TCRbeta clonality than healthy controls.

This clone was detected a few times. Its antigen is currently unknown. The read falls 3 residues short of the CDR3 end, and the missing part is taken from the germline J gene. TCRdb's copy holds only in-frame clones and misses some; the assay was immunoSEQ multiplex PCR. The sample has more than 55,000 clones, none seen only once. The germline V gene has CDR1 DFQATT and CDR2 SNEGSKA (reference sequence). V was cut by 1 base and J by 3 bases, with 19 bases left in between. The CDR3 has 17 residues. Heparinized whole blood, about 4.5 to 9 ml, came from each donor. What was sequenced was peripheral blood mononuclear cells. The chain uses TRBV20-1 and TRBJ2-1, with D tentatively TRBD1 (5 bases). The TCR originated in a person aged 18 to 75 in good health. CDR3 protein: CSARAHRNRLSYNEQFF. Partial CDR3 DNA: TGCAGTGCTAGAGCTCACAGGAACCGACTCAGCTACAATGAG.